One sample yielded the 18 T cell receptor beta chains listed below, sequenced in a study of Tregs in tolerant kidney transplant recipients. Related graft donors supplied nonmyeloablative bone marrow transplants, and mixed chimerism was transient. The table came from immunoSEQ multiplex PCR; TCRdb's copy has only in-frame clones and leaves some out. There are tens of thousands of clones in the sample, with less than 2% held by the top ten. Sequencing used CD4+ T cells from blood (PBMCs), obtained 24 months after the transplant. These receptors originate from a human patient who received a combined kidney and bone marrow transplant. Some T cells may have come from the graft donor.

Remarks on this clone: The read terminates 3 residues ahead of where the CDR3 ends, so the germline J gene completes it. The V and J genes are TRBV11-2 and TRBJ2-1; 8 bases are shared with TRBD1. V shed 0 bases, J shed 7 bases, and the junction held 5 bases outside the gene matches. The CDR3 is 15 amino acids. The germline CDR1 and CDR2 sequences are SGHAT and FQNNGV. This chain's CDR3 is CASSLDAQGANEQFF. The CDR3 bases that were read are TGTGCCAGCAGCTTAGATGCGCAGGGGGCGAATGAG.

Notes on this clone: The CDR3 end lies 3 residues beyond the end of the read and is filled in from the germline J gene. The chain recombines TRBV7-2 with TRBJ2-7, with 7 positions matching TRBD1. Per the germline V gene, CDR1 is SGHTA and CDR2 is FQGNSA. The CDR3 covers 12 residues. V lost 4 bases, J lost 5 bases, and 2 bases stayed unmatched. The CDR3 DNA, read in part, is TGTGCCAGCAGCTCGGACAGGAACGAG. Its protein is CASSSDRNE. The whole CDR3 protein reads CASSSDRNEQYF. Supplemented by reference TRBV7-2 and TRBJ2-7, the full variable domain reads GAGVSQSPSNKVTEKGKDVELRCDPISGHTALYWYRQSLGQGLEFLIYFQGNSAPDKSGLPSDRFSAERTGGSVSTLTIQRTQQEDSAVYLCASSSDRNEQYFGPGTRLTVT.

About this clone: The read ends 3 residues before the CDR3 terminus; that terminus is restored from the germline J gene. The V call is TRBV7-2, the J call TRBJ1-1, with unresolved D. Trimming removed 1 base at V and 3 bases at J, with 6 bases between. The germline gives CDR1 SGHTA, CDR2 FQGNSA. The CDR3 consists of 13 residues. CDR3 DNA (partial): TGTGCCAGCAGCTTAGGCACACACACTGAA. Protein sequence: CASSLGTHTE. In full, the CDR3 reads CASSLGTHTEAFF. Variable domain in full (rest from reference TRBV7-2 and TRBJ1-1): GAGVSQSPSNKVTEKGKDVELRCDPISGHTALYWYRQSLGQGLEFLIYFQGNSAPDKSGLPSDRFSAERTGGSVSTLTIQRTQQEDSAVYLCASSLGTHTEAFFGQGTRLTVV.

Of note for this clone: Read sequence stops 3 residues before the CDR3 end, and the germline J gene provides the missing end. The rearrangement joins TRBV30 to TRBJ1-5; D is unclear. Trimming removed 0 bases at V and 0 bases at J, with 6 bases between. Germline V gene data show CDR1 as GTSNPN and CDR2 as SVGIG (reference sequence). The CDR3 totals 14 residues. The sequenced CDR3 bases are TGTGCCTGGAGTGTATTAAATAGCAATCAGCCC. It codes for CAWSVLNSNQP. The entire CDR3 protein reads CAWSVLNSNQPQHF. Full variable domain (outside the CDR3, taken from reference TRBV30 and TRBJ1-5): SQTIHQWPATLVQPVGSPLSLECTVEGTSNPNLYWYRQAAGRGLQLLFYSVGIGQISSEVPQNLSASRPQDRQFILSSKKLLLSDSGFYLCAWSVLNSNQPQHFGDGTRLSIL.

Remarks on this clone: The read ends 3 residues shy of where the CDR3 ends; the end is completed using the germline J gene. Other DNA sequences in this specimen translate into the identical CDR3. The chain employs TRBV18 and TRBJ2-3; weak D call: TRBD2 (6 bases). The V end lost 3 bases, the J end lost 0 bases, and 10 bases lay between the germline ends. The CDR3 length is 15 residues. Germline V gene sequence: CDR1 KGHSH, CDR2 LQKENI. The CDR3 bases that were read are TGTGCCAGCTCACCTCCGGGACTCAGCACAGATACG. Its protein product is CASSPPGLSTDT. The full-length CDR3 reads as CASSPPGLSTDTQYF.

On this clone itself: The read ends 3 residues shy of where the CDR3 ends; the end is completed using the germline J gene. The chain uses TRBV2 and TRBJ2-5; D gene uncertain. CDR3 length: 13 amino acids. Germline V gives CDR1 SNHLY, CDR2 FYNNEI. Trimming left V 2 bases short and J 5 bases short, with 9 bases between. This CDR3 is CASSESGTETQYF. The sequenced part of the CDR3 DNA is TGTGCCAGCAGTGAATCAGGAACGGAGACC.

This clone is classed as large by frequency. The CDR3 extends 3 residues past the end of the read, so its final part is completed from the germline J gene. The V call is TRBV29-1, the J call TRBJ1-1; D unclear. The CDR3 is made up of 13 amino acids. V was cut by 4 bases and J by 3 bases, with 12 bases left in between. CDR1 SQVTM and CDR2 ANQGSEA come from the germline V gene. CDR3 DNA (partial): TGCAGCGTTGTACAAGGGCTGCACACTGAA. Its translation is CSVVQGLHTE. The complete CDR3 reads CSVVQGLHTEAFF.

On this clone itself: The CDR3 extends 3 residues past the end of the read, so its final part is completed from the germline J gene. The rearrangement joins TRBV20-1 to TRBJ1-1; tentative D call: TRBD1 (6 bases). The V end was cut by 6 bases, the J end by 4 bases, with 15 bases between. This CDR3 contains 13 residues. Germline lookup yields CDR1 DFQATT and CDR2 SNEGSKA (reference sequence). The covered CDR3 bases are TGCAGTGCCGAGGGGGGGGCTGGCACTGAA. Translating it yields CSAEGGAGTE. The whole CDR3 is CSAEGGAGTEAFF.

As concerns this clone: The read terminates 3 residues ahead of where the CDR3 ends, so the germline J gene completes it. The chain is built from TRBV10-3 and TRBJ1-5; 8 bases align to TRBD1. This CDR3 is 15 amino acids long. Germline lookup yields CDR1 ENHRY and CDR2 SYGVKD. V lost 6 bases and J lost 4; bases outside the gene matches: 8. This CDR3 reads CAISGGQGPNQPQHF. CDR3 DNA (partial): TGTGCCATCAGCGGAGGACAGGGCCCTAATCAGCCC.

Points on this clone: The DNA ends 3 residues before the CDR3 does, and the rest of the CDR3 is filled in from the germline J gene. The chain uses TRBV7-9 and TRBJ1-6, with D unclear. Germline V gene data show CDR1 as SEHNR and CDR2 as FQNEAQ (reference sequence). This CDR3 spans 15 amino acids. Trimming removed 3 bases at V and 7 bases at J, with 13 bases between. The CDR3 loop is CASSFAEDGNSPLHF. The part of the CDR3 DNA that was read is TGTGCCAGCAGCTTCGCGGAGGATGGGAATTCACCC.

Partial CDR3 DNA: TGTGCCAGCAGTTTGGGCCATGGGGGGGCCGCTGAA. Translating it yields CASSLGHGGAAE. The complete CDR3 protein is CASSLGHGGAAEAFF. The chain recombines TRBV12-3 or TRBV12-4 with TRBJ1-1; D perhaps matches TRBD1 (6 bases). The CDR3 end lies 3 residues beyond the end of the read and is filled in from the germline J gene. The CDR3 runs 15 residues. V lost 3 bases and J 6 bases, leaving 17 bases between the germline ends.

Partial CDR3 DNA: TGTGCCAGGGGGCAGGGGGATAACACTGAA. This sequence encodes CARGQGDNTE. The entire CDR3 protein is CARGQGDNTEAFF. The chain links TRBV2 to TRBJ1-1, with 7 bases lining up with TRBD1. The sequenced fragment ends 3 residues before the CDR3 boundary, so the rest is inferred from the germline J gene. The CDR3 extends over 13 amino acids. The V and J ends lost 9 bases and 2 bases, in that order; junction bases with no gene match: 6. Germline V CDR1 and CDR2: SNHLY, FYNNEI.

Remarks on this clone: The sequence runs out 3 residues before the end of the CDR3; the remainder is reconstructed from the germline J gene. The chain links TRBV7-3 to TRBJ2-2; 8 bases are shared with TRBD2. V shed 4 bases and J 5 bases; nucleotides not matched to a gene: 9. The germline V gene encodes CDR1 SGHTA and CDR2 FQGTGA. The CDR3 totals 16 residues. The covered CDR3 bases are TGTGCCAGCAGCTCGCAGGGGACTAGAAGGACCGGGGAG. Translated, it gives CASSSQGTRRTGE. The entire CDR3 reads CASSSQGTRRTGELFF.

To note about this clone: Sequencing ends 3 residues short of the CDR3 end; the germline J gene provides the rest. The rearrangement joins TRBV18 to TRBJ2-2; TRBD2 matches at 8 bases. V was pared by 4 bases and J by 3 bases, with 4 bases of the junction left unmatched. The CDR3 has 15 amino acids. Germline CDR1 is KGHSH and CDR2 is LQKENI. CDR3 region: CASSLAGRDTGELFF. Incomplete CDR3 DNA: TGTGCCAGCTCACTAGCGGGACGGGACACCGGGGAG.

With respect to this clone: The CDR3 end lies 3 residues beyond the end of the read and is filled in from the germline J gene. This chain uses TRBV6-2 or TRBV6-3 with TRBJ2-3; TRBD1 might be the D (5 bases). With 4 bases removed from V and 2 bases from J, the gap between germline ends came to 19 bases. This CDR3 region has 17 residues. Germline V CDR1 and CDR2: MNHEY, SVGEGT. CDR3 in amino acids: CASSFPGWMRTTDTQYF. Incomplete CDR3 DNA: TGTGCCAGCAGTTTTCCAGGGTGGATGAGGACCACAGATACG.

As concerns this clone: Read sequence stops 3 residues before the CDR3 end, and the germline J gene provides the missing end. This rearrangement joins TRBV7-8 to TRBJ2-3; 8 bases match TRBD2. Germline CDR1 is SGHVS and CDR2 is FQNEAQ. This CDR3 is 15 amino acids long. Trimming removed 6 bases from V and 2 bases from J; junction bases left unmatched: 7. CDR3 region: CASRPRLAPTDTQYF. The DNA read from the CDR3 is TGTGCCAGCAGACCACGACTAGCGCCCACAGATACG.

As regards this clone: The DNA ends 3 residues before the CDR3 does, and the rest of the CDR3 is filled in from the germline J gene. The J gene is TRBJ2-5, the V gene TRBV7-3, with D possibly being TRBD2 (6 bases). CDR3 length equals 16 residues. Germline-derived CDR1 and CDR2 are SGHTA and FQGTGA. V was pared by 2 bases and J by 4 bases, with 17 bases between. This CDR3 is CASSLQRRGAGETQYF. Incomplete CDR3 DNA: TGTGCCAGCAGCTTACAGCGGAGAGGAGCGGGAGAGACC. Using reference TRBV7-3 and TRBJ2-5 for the parts outside the CDR3, the full variable domain is GAGVSQTPSNKVTEKGKYVELRCDPISGHTALYWYRQSLGQGPEFLIYFQGTGAADDSGLPNDRFFAVRPEGSVSTLKIQRTERGDSAVYLCASSLQRRGAGETQYFGPGTRLLVL.

On this clone itself: The observed sequence ends 3 residues before the CDR3 terminus, with the missing tail filled in from the germline J gene. The chain carries TRBV3-1 (or the pseudogene TRBV3-2) and TRBJ2-2; D gene unclear. Germline V gene sequence: CDR1 LGHDT, CDR2 YNNKEL (reference sequence). The CDR3 loop spans 14 amino acids. The V and J ends lost 5 bases and 5 bases respectively, with 12 bases between them. CDR3: CASSRSTETGELFF. The part of the CDR3 DNA that was read is TGTGCCAGCAGCAGAAGTACAGAGACCGGGGAG.